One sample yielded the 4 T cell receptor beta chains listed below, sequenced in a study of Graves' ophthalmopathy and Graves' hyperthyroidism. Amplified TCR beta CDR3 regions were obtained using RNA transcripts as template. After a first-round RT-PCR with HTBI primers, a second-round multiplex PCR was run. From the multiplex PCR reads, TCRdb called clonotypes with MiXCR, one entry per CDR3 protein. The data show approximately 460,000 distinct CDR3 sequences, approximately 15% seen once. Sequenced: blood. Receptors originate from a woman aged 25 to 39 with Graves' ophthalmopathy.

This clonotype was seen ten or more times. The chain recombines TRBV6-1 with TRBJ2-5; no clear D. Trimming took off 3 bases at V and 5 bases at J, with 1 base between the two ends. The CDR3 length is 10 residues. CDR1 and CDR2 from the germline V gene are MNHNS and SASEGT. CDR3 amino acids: CASSEETQYF. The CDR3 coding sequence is TGTGCCAGCAGTGAGGAGACCCAGTACTTC.

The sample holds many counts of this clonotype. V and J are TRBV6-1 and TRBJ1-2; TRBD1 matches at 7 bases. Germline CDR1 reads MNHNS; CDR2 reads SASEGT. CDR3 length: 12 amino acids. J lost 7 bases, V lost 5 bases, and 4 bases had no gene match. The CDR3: CASSPGQVGYTF. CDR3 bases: TGTGCCAGCAGTCCCGGACAGGTTGGCTACACCTTC.

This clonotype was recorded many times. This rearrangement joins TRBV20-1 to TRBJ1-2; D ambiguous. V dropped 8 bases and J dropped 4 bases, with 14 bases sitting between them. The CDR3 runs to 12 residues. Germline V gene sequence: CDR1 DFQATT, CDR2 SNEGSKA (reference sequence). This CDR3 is CSPGLLGYGYTF. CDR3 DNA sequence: TGCAGTCCGGGCCTTTTGGGCTATGGCTACACCTTC.

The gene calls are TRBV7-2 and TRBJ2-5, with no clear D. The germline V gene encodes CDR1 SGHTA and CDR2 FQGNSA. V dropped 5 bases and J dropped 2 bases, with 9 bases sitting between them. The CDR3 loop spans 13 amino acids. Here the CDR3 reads CASSIRLQETQYF. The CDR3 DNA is TGTGCCAGCAGCATAAGGCTACAAGAGACCCAGTACTTC. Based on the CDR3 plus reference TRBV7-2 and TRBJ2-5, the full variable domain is GAGVSQSPSNKVTEKGKDVELRCDPISGHTALYWYRQSLGQGLEFLIYFQGNSAPDKSGLPSDRFSAERTGGSVSTLTIQRTQQEDSAVYLCASSIRLQETQYFGPGTRLLVL.